The rows below give T cell receptor beta chains drawn from one sample of a study of cytomegalovirus exposure and HLA in healthy donors. Libraries were prepared by immunoSEQ multiplex PCR; TCRdb keeps only in-frame clonotypes and omits some of them. Seen here are 100,000 to 150,000 clones, 60% to 85% observed once, and the top ten hold approximately 3.6%. The sequencing input was PBMCs. These TCRs come from a young man in good health and CMV-seronegative. CDR3s include the opening cysteine and the closing phenylalanine or tryptophan. Each record gives: D gene, clone size, V gene, J gene, CDR3 protein, CDR3 DNA. The D gene is left open where the match is weak. The size field is filled for only some rows; it gives once, few, many or a size class.

TRBD1	.	TRBV28	TRBJ1-2	CASSLGQGAYGYTF	TGTGCCAGCAGTTTAGGGCAGGGGGCTTATGGCTACACCTTC
.	once	TRBV27	TRBJ2-3	CASSPRRLTTDTQYF	TGTGCCAGCAGCCCCCGGAGACTTACCACAGATACGCAGTATTTT
TRBD2	.	TRBV11-3	TRBJ2-1	CASSPGMAGGINEQFF	TGTGCCAGCAGTCCTGGGATGGCGGGGGGAATCAATGAGCAGTTCTTC
TRBD2	.	TRBV27	TRBJ2-1	CASSKRERRNEQFF	TGTGCCAGCAGTAAGCGGGAGCGGCGAAATGAGCAGTTCTTC
TRBD1	.	TRBV29-1	TRBJ2-7	CSVRLQGTGTAHEQYF	TGCAGCGTCCGCCTACAAGGGACAGGGACCGCCCACGAGCAGTACTTC
TRBD1	.	TRBV9	TRBJ2-7	CASRLGTGPGDEQYF	TGTGCCAGCAGACTAGGGACAGGCCCCGGCGACGAGCAGTACTTC
TRBD1	.	TRBV5-1	TRBJ2-3	CASSPGTGAGTDTQYF	TGCGCCAGCAGCCCGGGGACAGGGGCCGGCACAGATACGCAGTATTTT
TRBD1	.	TRBV5-8	TRBJ1-5	CASSIGQVRIQPQHF	TGTGCCAGCAGCATAGGACAGGTCCGGATCCAGCCCCAGCATTTT
TRBD1	.	TRBV10-3	TRBJ2-2	CATHQGGLVGAPDTGELFF	TGTGCCACCCATCAAGGGGGCTTGGTTGGGGCCCCGGACACCGGGGAGCTGTTTTTT
TRBD1	.	TRBV28	TRBJ1-5	CASSFRGQGSVGPQHF	TGTGCCAGCAGTTTTAGAGGACAGGGGAGTGTAGGGCCCCAGCATTTT
.	.	TRBV4-1	TRBJ1-2	CASSHSVPGGGYTF	TGCGCCAGCAGCCACTCGGTCCCGGGAGGCGGCTACACCTTC
.	few	TRBV10-3	TRBJ1-4	CASRPQEGGSEKLFF	TGTGCCAGCCGGCCCCAGGAGGGCGGTTCTGAAAAACTGTTTTTT
TRBD1	once	TRBV27	TRBJ1-5	CASSLGRQGSNQPQHF	TGTGCCAGCAGCCTAGGCCGACAGGGTAGCAATCAGCCCCAGCATTTT
TRBD2	few	TRBV10-3	TRBJ2-5	CAISESSGRAWETQYF	TGTGCCATCAGTGAGTCTAGCGGGAGGGCCTGGGAGACCCAGTACTTC
TRBD2	.	TRBV6-5	TRBJ2-5	CASRLGLAFGETQYF	TGTGCCAGCAGACTGGGACTAGCGTTCGGGGAGACCCAGTACTTC
.	.	TRBV28	TRBJ1-1	CASRTTVPTEAFF	TGTGCCAGCAGGACGACAGTTCCCACTGAAGCTTTCTTT
.	.	TRBV29-1	TRBJ1-4	CSAEQSNEKLFF	TGCAGCGCTGAACAGTCTAATGAAAAACTGTTTTTT
TRBD1	once	TRBV18	TRBJ1-1	CASSPQTGGMGTEAFF	TGTGCCAGCTCACCGCAGACAGGGGGCATGGGCACTGAAGCTTTCTTT
.	.	TRBV19	TRBJ2-2	CASAPGVTTGELFF	TGTGCCAGCGCACCCGGGGTCACCACCGGGGAGCTGTTTTTT
.	.	TRBV7-3	TRBJ2-2	CASSPYRDTAGELFF	TGTGCCAGCAGCCCGTACAGGGATACGGCCGGGGAGCTGTTTTTT
.	.	TRBV10-3	TRBJ1-1	CAISYQENTEAFF	TGTGCCATCAGCTACCAGGAGAACACTGAAGCTTTCTTT
.	.	TRBV30	TRBJ2-3	CAWSVFRTDTHYF	TGTGCCTGGAGTGTATTTAGGACAGATACGCATTATTTT
TRBD1	.	TRBV7-8	TRBJ1-1	CASSLGQFDTEAFF	TGTGCCAGCAGCTTGGGACAGTTCGACACTGAAGCTTTCTTT
TRBD1	.	TRBV18	TRBJ2-1	CASSPSTGWANEQFF	TGTGCCAGCTCACCATCGACAGGGTGGGCCAATGAGCAGTTCTTC
.	.	TRBV27	TRBJ2-7	CASSFAPGQGLQYF	TGTGCCAGCAGCTTTGCCCCTGGCCAGGGGTTACAGTACTTC
.	.	TRBV6-5	TRBJ1-1	CASLSPAALNTEAFF	TGTGCCAGCCTCAGCCCGGCGGCGTTGAACACTGAAGCTTTCTTT
.	.	TRBV15	TRBJ2-7	CATSRDGSSGVRSYEQYF	TGTGCCACCAGCAGAGATGGAAGTTCGGGGGTGAGGTCCTACGAGCAGTACTTC
.	.	TRBV20-1	TRBJ2-7	CSVPGQNEQYF	TGCAGTGTCCCTGGACAGAACGAGCAGTACTTC
TRBD1	.	TRBV5-1	TRBJ1-2	CASSLILGQGKNGYTF	TGCGCCAGCAGCTTAATTCTTGGACAGGGCAAAAATGGCTACACCTTC
.	few	TRBV7-3	TRBJ2-1	CASSLASAKRQFF	TGTGCCAGCAGCTTAGCTAGCGCCAAGCGGCAGTTCTTC
.	.	TRBV7-8	TRBJ2-5	CASSLGPLGGVGETQYF	TGTGCCAGCAGCTTAGGCCCCCTAGGCGGGGTTGGGGAGACCCAGTACTTC
.	.	TRBV6-1	TRBJ1-2	CASSVQRQPAF	TGTGCCAGCAGTGTCCAGAGACAACCAGCCTTC
.	.	TRBV5-1	TRBJ1-5	CASSLETNNQPQHF	TGCGCCAGCAGCTTGGAGACTAACAATCAGCCCCAGCATTTT
.	.	TRBV2	TRBJ1-3	CASSPPQDLPGNTIYF	TGTGCCAGCAGTCCACCCCAGGATCTGCCTGGAAACACCATATATTTT
TRBD1	.	TRBV6-1	TRBJ1-5	CASSGWDRGNHQPQHF	TGTGCCAGCAGTGGTTGGGACAGGGGAAACCATCAGCCCCAGCATTTT
TRBD2	few	TRBV5-4	TRBJ2-7	CASSLGARSGSVYEQYF	TGTGCCAGCAGCTTGGGAGCGCGGAGCGGGAGTGTTTACGAGCAGTACTTC
TRBD1	.	TRBV29-1	TRBJ2-1	CSVGQGTFYNEQFF	TGCAGCGTTGGACAGGGGACTTTCTACAATGAGCAGTTCTTC
TRBD1	.	TRBV19	TRBJ1-5	CASSSDPGQGILNSNQPQHF	TGTGCCAGTAGTTCAGACCCGGGACAGGGGATCCTAAATAGCAATCAGCCCCAGCATTTT
.	.	TRBV9	TRBJ1-2	CASSPRWGTNYGYTF	TGTGCCAGCAGCCCCAGATGGGGCACTAACTATGGCTACACCTTC
.	.	TRBV9	TRBJ2-2	CASSVGRGTNTGELFF	TGTGCCAGCAGCGTAGGACGGGGGACGAACACCGGGGAGCTGTTTTTT
TRBD2	.	TRBV4-3	TRBJ2-7	CASSQAGGPSDEQYF	TGCGCCAGCAGCCAAGCGGGGGGGCCGTCAGACGAGCAGTACTTC
.	.	TRBV9	TRBJ2-7	CASSVDEVHEQYF	TGTGCCAGCAGCGTAGATGAGGTACACGAGCAGTACTTC
.	.	TRBV6-5	TRBJ1-1	CASSYRRGLDTEAFF	TGTGCCAGCAGTTACCGTCGGGGTCTAGACACTGAAGCTTTCTTT
TRBD1	.	TRBV7-9	TRBJ2-2	CASTKDRDAGELFF	TGTGCCAGCACCAAGGACAGGGACGCCGGGGAGCTGTTTTTT
.	.	TRBV6-6	TRBJ2-7	CASSYSIAVTYAQYF	TGCGCCAGCAGTTACTCTATAGCGGTCACCTACGCGCAGTACTTC
TRBD1	many	TRBV6-1	TRBJ1-1	CASSADRGTEAFF	TGTGCCAGCAGTGCTGACAGGGGCACTGAAGCTTTCTTT
.	.	TRBV9	TRBJ1-1	CASSLNAGKAFF	TGTGCCAGCAGCCTAAATGCCGGGAAAGCTTTCTTT
.	.	TRBV4-1	TRBJ2-3	CASSQAGGTDTQYF	TGCGCCAGCAGCCAAGCGGGGGGCACAGATACGCAGTATTTT
.	.	TRBV5-1	TRBJ1-4	CASSSPGSTNEKLFF	TGCGCCAGCAGCTCCCCGGGGTCAACTAATGAAAAACTGTTTTTT
TRBD1	.	TRBV30	TRBJ2-7	CAWSKTGGEYEQYF	TGTGCCTGGAGTAAGACAGGGGGTGAGTACGAGCAGTACTTC
TRBD1	.	TRBV5-1	TRBJ2-1	CASTLGAGGDEQFF	TGCGCCAGCACCTTGGGGGCAGGGGGCGATGAGCAGTTCTTC
.	.	TRBV30	TRBJ1-3	CAWNDRSRGNTIYF	TGTGCCTGGAACGACAGGTCTAGGGGAAACACCATATATTTT
TRBD2	few	TRBV30	TRBJ2-1	CAWSYGLAGGEQFF	TGTGCCTGGAGTTACGGACTAGCGGGGGGCGAGCAGTTCTTC
.	.	TRBV29-1	TRBJ1-2	CSIGGDGYTF	TGCAGCATTGGGGGGGATGGCTACACCTTC
.	.	TRBV7-7	TRBJ1-4	CASSLGGRSEKLFF	TGTGCCAGCAGCTTAGGGGGCCGCAGTGAAAAACTGTTTTTT